A single count supports the clone carrying this T cell receptor beta chain. The antigen is not known. V was pared by 1 base and J by 4 bases, with 15 bases between. The CDR3 extends over 15 amino acids. Germline V lookup: CDR1 DFQATT, CDR2 SNEGSKA (reference sequence). The source of the sample is a study of identical twins. Study-wide findings and caveats: A lower insertion count was a feature of abundant cord blood beta clonotypes, with no such feature in memory repertoires. The authors noted that invariant MAIT and iNKT cells could partly confound zero-insertion analyses.

TCRdb ran MiXCR on the 5' RACE reads and lists one entry per CDR3 protein. The sample records 600,000 to 850,000 distinct CDR3 sequences, 15% to 20% being singletons. The same sample was also used in a study of T cells expressing NK-cell markers. That work contributes: The CD3+CD56-NKG2C+ fraction of several donors was likewise dominated by these clonotypes.

This rearrangement joins TRBV20-1 to TRBJ2-3; D remains unclear. Sequencing was done on a sample of PBMCs. The source is a woman aged 18-30 years in good health. This CDR3 reads CSARVIQGWADTQYF. The CDR3 DNA sequence: TGCAGTGCTAGAGTTATTCAAGGGTGGGCAGATACGCAGTATTTT.